The entry below describes one TCR beta chain. No antigen is known for it. Produced via immunoSEQ multiplex PCR; TCRdb's table is partial and in-frame only. The sample has 75,000 to 95,000 clones; 92% are singletons. The sample is drawn from a study of T cell responses to AZD1222 COVID-19 vaccine. Trimming stripped 6 bases from V and 0 bases from J, with 6 bases between. Germline V gene lookup returns CDR1 SGHTA and CDR2 FQGNSA. This CDR3 has 12 amino acids. Study-level points and caveats: Donors were chiefly white British, with a greater number of females, and clonal diversity was perhaps underestimated. It was only a handful of AZD1222 recipients who were seropositive at baseline.

The clonotype was recovered from an adult in good health. This specimen consisted of peripheral blood, obtained on day 0 of MenACWY control vaccination. The V call is TRBV7-2, the J call TRBJ2-7; no clear D. The CDR3 DNA sequence: TGTGCCAGCAGTAGGGCCTCCTACGAGCAGTACTTC. Its protein is CASSRASYEQYF.